This T cell receptor beta chain is from a study of B cell selection in AIRE deficiency. Study findings and constraints: Healthy donors alone shared 30% to 35% of approximately 3,500 Treg sequences; patients alone approximately 9%. With only TCRbeta sequenced, under 45% of shared healthy Treg sequences overlapped Tconv.

Regulatory T cells were sorted as CD4+CD25hiCD127low/negative. Control samples were from healthy, unrelated donors. Sequenced by immunoSEQ multiplex PCR; TCRdb stores in-frame clones only, minus some. The sample includes around 22,000 clones, around 90% seen only once; the top ten take more than 1.2%. Per the germline V gene, CDR1 is SGHTA and CDR2 is FQGNSA. Trimming removed 6 bases at V and 4 bases at J, with 12 bases between. CDR3 length equals 13 residues. Points on this clone: The target antigen is unknown.

This chain joins TRBV7-2 and TRBJ2-5; D may correspond to TRBD1 or TRBD2 (5 bases each). The source is a human donor in good health. Sequenced input: CD4+CD25+ Tregs sorted from PBMCs. The DNA for the CDR3 is TGTGCCAGCAGAACTAGGGGTCGAGAGACCCAGTACTTC. Protein sequence: CASRTRGRETQYF.